Shown below are 7 T cell receptor beta chains from a single sample sequenced in a study of blood T cell repertoires in COVID-19. The method was immunoSEQ multiplex PCR; TCRdb's version includes in-frame clones alone and lacks a portion of them. This repertoire shows 150,000 or so clones, approximately 70% found once; its top ten account for 1.9%. Specimen: peripheral blood. Receptors originate from a woman aged 70-85 years with acute or convalescent COVID-19.

This chain uses TRBV12-3 or TRBV12-4 with TRBJ1-4, with D unresolved. The CDR3 runs to 12 residues. V lost 4 bases to trimming and J lost 7 bases, with 7 bases between them. The CDR3 loop reads CASSSRVEKLFF. For the CDR3, the DNA is TGTGCCAGCAGTTCTCGCGTTGAAAAACTGTTTTTT.

J is TRBJ1-5 and V is TRBV7-8; D remains ambiguous. The CDR3 contains 13 residues. Trimming shortened V by 3 bases and J by 6 bases, and 9 bases separated the two germline ends. Germline V lookup: CDR1 SGHVS, CDR2 FQNEAQ. The CDR3 loop reads CASSFLGPQPQHF. DNA for the CDR3: TGTGCCAGCAGCTTTCTAGGTCCTCAGCCCCAGCATTTT.

This chain uses TRBV6-2 or TRBV6-3 with TRBJ1-5; TRBD1 agrees at 12 bases. V dropped 6 bases and J dropped 2; count of bases not matched to a gene: 11. The CDR3 spans 18 residues. Germline V gives CDR1 MNHEY, CDR2 SVGEGT. Here the CDR3 reads CASSPAGTGGFGNQPQHF. In DNA form, the CDR3 reads TGTGCCAGCAGCCCCGCAGGGACAGGGGGCTTCGGCAATCAGCCCCAGCATTTT.

The J gene is TRBJ2-7, the V gene TRBV10-3; 9 bases are a match to TRBD1. V was clipped by 4 bases and J by 7 bases; unmatched bases: 8. Germline V lookup: CDR1 ENHRY, CDR2 SYGVKD. This CDR3 has 14 residues. The CDR3, as DNA: TGTGCCATCAGTGGCGGGACAGGGACATGGGAGCAGTACTTC. The encoded protein is CAISGGTGTWEQYF.

This chain links TRBV6-2 or TRBV6-3 with TRBJ2-7, with a weak D call TRBD1 (6 bases). CDR1 and CDR2 from the germline V gene are MNHEY and SVGEGT. V was cut by 2 bases and J by 3 bases, with 17 bases left in between. This CDR3 is built from 16 residues. The CDR3 sequence: CASSYPVLGQRYEQYF. Written as DNA, the CDR3 is TGTGCCAGCAGTTACCCCGTCCTTGGACAGCGCTACGAGCAGTACTTC.

V gene TRBV4-3 combines with J gene TRBJ2-5; TRBD2 aligns across 9 bases. The CDR3 covers 17 residues. The V gene end was trimmed by 3 bases and the J gene end by 4 bases; junction bases not matched to a gene: 12. Looked up from germline, CDR1 is LGHNA and CDR2 is YSLEER. DNA for the CDR3: TGCGCCAGCAGCCAGGGGCGGGGCGGGGGGGACGGAGAGACCCAGTACTTC. This sequence encodes CASSQGRGGGDGETQYF.

The J gene is TRBJ1-4, the V gene TRBV7-6; the match to TRBD1 covers 7 bases. Germline V gene data show CDR1 as SGHVS and CDR2 as FNYEAQ. Trimming removed 4 bases from V and 0 bases from J; junction bases left unmatched: 8. CDR3 length: 17 amino acids. In DNA form, the CDR3 reads TGTGCCAGCAGCTGGGATGACAGGGATTCAACTAATGAAAAACTGTTTTTT. Translated: CASSWDDRDSTNEKLFF.